Each of the 2 T cell receptor beta chains below was sequenced from the same sample in a study of OX40 agonist ivuxolimab in advanced cancers. Assay: immunoSEQ multiplex PCR; the TCRdb copy retains only in-frame clones and omits some. Of about 90,000 clones in the sample, roughly 91% were seen once. The sequences come from CD4+ or CD8+ T cells sorted from blood, collected in a trial of the OX40 agonist ivuxolimab. The receptors stem from an adult with an advanced solid tumor such as melanoma, head and neck, liver or kidney cancer.

J is TRBJ2-7 and V is TRBV7-6; 8 bases align to TRBD1. Germline V gene data show CDR1 as SGHVS and CDR2 as FNYEAQ. V was clipped by 1 base and J by 4 bases; unmatched bases: 15. There are 18 residues in the CDR3. CDR3 bases: TGTGCCAGCAGCTTAGAGGGGGGACGGACAGGGTGGGGATACGAGCAGTACTTC. As protein: CASSLEGGRTGWGYEQYF.

The chain links TRBV9 to TRBJ1-2; a weak D match, TRBD1 (6 bases). The CDR3 runs 15 residues. Germline values: CDR1 SGDLS, CDR2 YYNGEE. V lost 0 bases and J 1 base, leaving 10 bases between the germline ends. The CDR3 coding sequence is TGTGCCAGCAGCGTAGGTACAGGGAATAACTATGGCTACACCTTC. It yields the protein CASSVGTGNNYGYTF.